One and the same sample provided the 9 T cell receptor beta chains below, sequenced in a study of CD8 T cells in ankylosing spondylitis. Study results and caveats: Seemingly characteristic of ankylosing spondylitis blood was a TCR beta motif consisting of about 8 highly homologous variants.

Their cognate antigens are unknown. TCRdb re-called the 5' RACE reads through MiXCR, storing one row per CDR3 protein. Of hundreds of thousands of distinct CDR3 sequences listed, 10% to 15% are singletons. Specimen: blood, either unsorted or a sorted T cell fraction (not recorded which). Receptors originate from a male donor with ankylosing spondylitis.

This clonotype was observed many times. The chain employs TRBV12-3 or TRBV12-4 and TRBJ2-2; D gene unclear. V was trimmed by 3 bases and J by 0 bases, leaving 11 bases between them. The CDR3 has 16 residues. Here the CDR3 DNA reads TGTGCCAGCAGTTTCCCTATGATGCCGAACACCGGGGAGCTGTTTTTT. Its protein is CASSFPMMPNTGELFF.

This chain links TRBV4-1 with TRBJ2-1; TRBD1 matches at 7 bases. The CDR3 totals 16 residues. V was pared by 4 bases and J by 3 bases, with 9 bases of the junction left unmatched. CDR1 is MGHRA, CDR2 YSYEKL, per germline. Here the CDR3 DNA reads TGCGCCAGCAGCCCCCCCGACAGGGCCGTCTACAATGAGCAGTTCTTC. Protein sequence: CASSPPDRAVYNEQFF.

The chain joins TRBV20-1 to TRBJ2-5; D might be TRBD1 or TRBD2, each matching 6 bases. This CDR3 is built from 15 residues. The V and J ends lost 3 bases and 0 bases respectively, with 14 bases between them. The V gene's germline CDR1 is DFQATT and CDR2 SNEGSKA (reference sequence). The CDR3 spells CSASKGGGYQETQYF. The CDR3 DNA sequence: TGCAGTGCTAGTAAGGGGGGTGGGTACCAAGAGACCCAGTACTTC.

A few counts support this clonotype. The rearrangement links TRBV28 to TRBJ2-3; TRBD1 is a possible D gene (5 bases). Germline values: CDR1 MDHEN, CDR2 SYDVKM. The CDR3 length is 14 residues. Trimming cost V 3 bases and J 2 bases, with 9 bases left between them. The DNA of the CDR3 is TGTGCCAGCAGTTTGATAGGGGTCACAGATACGCAGTATTTT. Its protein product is CASSLIGVTDTQYF.

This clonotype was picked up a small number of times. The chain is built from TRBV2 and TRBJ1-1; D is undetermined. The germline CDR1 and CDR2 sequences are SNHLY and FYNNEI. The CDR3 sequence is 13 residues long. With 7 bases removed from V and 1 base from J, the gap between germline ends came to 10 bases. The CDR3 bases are TGTGCCAGCACCGCATGGGGGAACACTGAAGCTTTCTTT. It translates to CASTAWGNTEAFF.

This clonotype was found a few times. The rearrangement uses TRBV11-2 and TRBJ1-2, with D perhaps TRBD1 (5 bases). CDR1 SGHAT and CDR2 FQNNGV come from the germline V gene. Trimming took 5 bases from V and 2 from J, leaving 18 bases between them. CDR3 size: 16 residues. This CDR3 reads CASSPPLRGANYGYTF. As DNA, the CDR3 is TGTGCCAGCAGCCCCCCCCTTCGGGGCGCCAACTATGGCTACACCTTC. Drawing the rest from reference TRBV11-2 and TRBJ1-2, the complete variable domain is EAGVAQSPRYKIIEKRQSVAFWCNPISGHATLYWYQQILGQGPKLLIQFQNNGVVDDSQLPKDRFSAERLKGVDSTLKIQPAKLEDSAVYLCASSPPLRGANYGYTFGSGTRLTVV.

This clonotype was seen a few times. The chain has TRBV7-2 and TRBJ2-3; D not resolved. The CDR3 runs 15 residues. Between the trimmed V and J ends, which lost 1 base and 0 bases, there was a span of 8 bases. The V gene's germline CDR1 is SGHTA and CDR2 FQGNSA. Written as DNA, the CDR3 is TGTGCCAGCAGCTTAGGTCCGAGCAGCACAGATACGCAGTATTTT. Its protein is CASSLGPSSTDTQYF.

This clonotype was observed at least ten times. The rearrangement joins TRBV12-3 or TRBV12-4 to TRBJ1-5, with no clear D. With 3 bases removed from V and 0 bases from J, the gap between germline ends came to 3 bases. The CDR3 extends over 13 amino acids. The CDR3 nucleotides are TGTGCCAGCAGTTTCGATAGCAATCAGCCCCAGCATTTT. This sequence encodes CASSFDSNQPQHF.

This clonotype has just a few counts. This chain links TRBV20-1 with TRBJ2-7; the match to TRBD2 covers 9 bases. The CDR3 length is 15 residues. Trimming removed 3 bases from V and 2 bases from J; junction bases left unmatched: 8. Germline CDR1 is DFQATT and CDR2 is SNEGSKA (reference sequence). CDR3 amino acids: CSASSGLASPYEQYF. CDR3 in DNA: TGCAGTGCTAGTTCCGGACTAGCGTCCCCCTACGAGCAGTACTTC.